Listed here is a single T cell receptor (beta chain). The sample is drawn from a study of T cell responses to AZD1222 COVID-19 vaccine. V was clipped by 6 bases and J by 7 bases; unmatched bases: 4. The CDR3 loop spans 14 amino acids. The germline gives CDR1 MNHEY, CDR2 SVGEGT. The protocol was immunoSEQ multiplex PCR, while the TCRdb copy is restricted to in-frame clones and leaves out a portion. The sample carries some 140,000 clones, about 88% recorded once. The sequences come from peripheral blood, collected on day 0 of AZD1222 vaccination. The V and J genes are TRBV6-2 or TRBV6-3 and TRBJ1-6; TRBD1 matches 9 bases. This TCR derives from an adult in good health. The CDR3 region is CASSPDRGNSPLHF. In nucleotides, the CDR3 is TGTGCCAGCAGCCCCGACAGGGGGAATTCACCCCTCCACTTT.